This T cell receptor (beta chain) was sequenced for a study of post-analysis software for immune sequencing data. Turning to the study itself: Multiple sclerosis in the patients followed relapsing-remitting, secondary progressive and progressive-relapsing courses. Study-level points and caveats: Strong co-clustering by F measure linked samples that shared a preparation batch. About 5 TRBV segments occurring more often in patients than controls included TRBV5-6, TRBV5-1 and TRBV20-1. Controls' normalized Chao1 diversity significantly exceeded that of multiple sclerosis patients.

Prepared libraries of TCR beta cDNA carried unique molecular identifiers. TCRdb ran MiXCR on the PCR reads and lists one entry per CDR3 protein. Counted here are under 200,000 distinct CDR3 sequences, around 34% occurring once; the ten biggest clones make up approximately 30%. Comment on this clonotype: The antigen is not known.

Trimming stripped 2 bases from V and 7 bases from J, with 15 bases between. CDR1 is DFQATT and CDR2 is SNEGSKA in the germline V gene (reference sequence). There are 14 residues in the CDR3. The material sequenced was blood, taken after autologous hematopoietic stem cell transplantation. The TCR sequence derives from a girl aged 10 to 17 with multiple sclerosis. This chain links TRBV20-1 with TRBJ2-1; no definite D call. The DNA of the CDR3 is TGCAGTGCTAGAACGAATTCCTTGAGAAATGAGCAGTTCTTC. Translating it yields CSARTNSLRNEQFF.